This T cell receptor (beta chain) was documented in a study of blood T cells in healthy people across ages (dated by TCRdb to about 2015). In terms of the full investigation: In model experiments, template switching captured roughly one uniquely barcoded TCR beta cDNA molecule for every two T cells. To track age-related changes in TCR beta repertoire diversity, the study relied on deep sequencing normalized with unique cDNA molecular identifiers. The donors were divided into four age groups: young (average around 17 years), middle-aged (about 39), aged (roughly 60) and long-lived (roughly 82). To avoid experimental bias, donors of different ages were distributed randomly across sequencing lanes. Using the same blood draw, the study looked at two additional independent replicas of 1 million unique cDNA reads for two donors, one aged 18 to 30 and the other aged 80 or older. General findings and caveats noted by the study authors: Because donor CMV infection status was unknown, age-related changes in expanded clonotypes were potentially confounded. As age increased, observed TCR beta diversity per million T cells dropped in a roughly linear way, and a significant reduction was already evident by age 40. Observed TCR beta diversity correlated strongly with the percentage of naive T cells measured by flow cytometry. The long-lived group showed more naive CD4+ T cells, fewer expanded clones and increased TCR diversity than the aged group, suggesting age selection. Bulk unsorted PBMC profiling prevented conclusive comparison of naive and antigen-experienced compartments. Total diversity estimates from one million sequenced T cells were considered lower bounds and underestimates.

Donors were 39 systemically healthy Caucasian individuals from Russia aged roughly 6 to 95 years. Around 9.8 milliliters of peripheral blood were collected from each donor into EDTA-treated Vacutainer tubes. PBMCs were isolated by Ficoll-Paque density-gradient centrifugation, with at least 7 million obtained per sample. Total RNA, at least 5 micrograms per sample, was extracted from PBMCs with Trizol reagent. Naive CD45RAhigh/CD27high T cell percentages were measured by flow cytometry on a PBMC aliquot from every donor. From the germline V gene (reference sequence), CDR1 is DFQATT and CDR2 is SNEGSKA. The CDR3, cysteine through phenylalanine, is 12 amino acids long. Just CDR3 DNA is preserved here, 36 bases in frame from base 1. Trimming takes 6 bases from V and 4 bases from J, and the germline ends sit 12 bases apart. The sample holds many counts of this clonotype. Its antigen remains undetermined. The record has no base qualities; no much larger clone is one base away.

The library relied on 5' RACE. TCRdb shows the sequencer as Illumina HiSeq 2500. A second PCR of roughly 7 to 12 cycles was performed with a sample-barcoded 5' primer and a J-beta primer mix. A unique molecular identifier was introduced onto each TCR beta cDNA molecule by a template-switch 5' adaptor carrying 12 random nucleotides. Each sample yielded at least 2.5 million CDR3-containing paired-end reads. First-strand cDNA was synthesized from all RNA with the Mint cDNA synthesis kit, primed by a TRBC-specific oligonucleotide. All cDNA was treated with uracil-DNA glycosylase and then went through a first 18-cycle PCR with the universal primers M1SS and BC2_uni_R. The study's own analysis went as follows. For normalization, 1 million high-quality reads were randomly selected from each sample, with every read carrying a distinct molecular identifier. Reads sharing molecular identifiers were discarded rather than binned into consensus sequences. MiTCR, set to a Q25 quality threshold and the strictest error-elimination algorithm, was used for CDR3 identification, clonotype clustering and error correction. A nonparametric unseen species model with Euler transformation was used to estimate a lower bound on total TCR beta diversity. TCRdb handled the public reads itself, with Q25 trimming in fastp and clone calling in MiXCR, and kept productive beta chains. Merged by CDR3 protein, the rows form single entries marked with the most common genes and DNA. V and J calls and clone size were set by TCRdb, not the authors. This sample is represented by around 1.1 million distinct CDR3 sequences; roughly two fifths of them were singletons. Together, the top ten hold roughly 14% of the sample.

The sample was blood. The TCR was taken from a man aged 18 to 29 in good health. Here the chain combines TRBV20-1 and TRBJ1-2; confidence is insufficient to name the D gene. The nucleotide sequence is TGCAGTGCGCCGACTGGTAGCTATGGCTACACCTTC. The resulting protein is CSAPTGSYGYTF.